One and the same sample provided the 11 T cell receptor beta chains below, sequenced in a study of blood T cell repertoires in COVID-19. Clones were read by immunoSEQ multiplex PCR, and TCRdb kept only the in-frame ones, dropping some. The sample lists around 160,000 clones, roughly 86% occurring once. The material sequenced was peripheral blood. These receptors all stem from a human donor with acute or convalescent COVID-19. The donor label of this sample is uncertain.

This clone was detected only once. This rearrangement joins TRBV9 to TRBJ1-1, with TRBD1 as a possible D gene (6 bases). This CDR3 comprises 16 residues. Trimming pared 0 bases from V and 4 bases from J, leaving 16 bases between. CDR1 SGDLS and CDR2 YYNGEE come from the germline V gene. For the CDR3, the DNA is TGTGCCAGCAGCGTAGCCCCACAGGGATTTGGCACTGAAGCTTTCTTT. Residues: CASSVAPQGFGTEAFF.

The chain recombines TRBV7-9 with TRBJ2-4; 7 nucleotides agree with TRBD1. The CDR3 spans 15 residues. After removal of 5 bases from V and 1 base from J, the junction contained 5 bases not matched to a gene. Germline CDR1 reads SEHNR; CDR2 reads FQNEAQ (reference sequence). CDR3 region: CASSEGAWAKNIQYF. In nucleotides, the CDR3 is TGTGCCAGCAGCGAGGGGGCCTGGGCCAAAAACATTCAGTACTTC.

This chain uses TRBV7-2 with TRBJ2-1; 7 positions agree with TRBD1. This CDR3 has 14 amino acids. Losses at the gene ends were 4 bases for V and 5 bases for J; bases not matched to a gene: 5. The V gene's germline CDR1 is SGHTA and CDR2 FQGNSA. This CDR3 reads CASSSDRFHNEQFF. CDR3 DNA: TGTGCCAGCAGCTCGGACAGGTTCCACAATGAGCAGTTCTTC.

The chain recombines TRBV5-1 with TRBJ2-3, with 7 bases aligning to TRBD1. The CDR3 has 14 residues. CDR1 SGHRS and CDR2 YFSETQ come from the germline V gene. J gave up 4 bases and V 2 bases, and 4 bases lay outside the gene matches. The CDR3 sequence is CASSFRTGADTQYF. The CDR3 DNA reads TGCGCCAGCAGCTTTCGGACAGGTGCAGATACGCAGTATTTT.

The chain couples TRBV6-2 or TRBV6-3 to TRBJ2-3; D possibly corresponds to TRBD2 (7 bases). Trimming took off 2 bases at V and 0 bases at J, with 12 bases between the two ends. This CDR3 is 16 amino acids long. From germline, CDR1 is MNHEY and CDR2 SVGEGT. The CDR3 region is CASSYGGAGSTDTQYF. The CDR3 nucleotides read TGTGCCAGCAGTTACGGGGGGGCCGGGAGCACAGATACGCAGTATTTT.

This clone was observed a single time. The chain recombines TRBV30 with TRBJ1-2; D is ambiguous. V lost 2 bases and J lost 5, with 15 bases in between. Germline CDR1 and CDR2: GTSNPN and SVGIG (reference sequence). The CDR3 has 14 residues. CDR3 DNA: TGTGCCTGGAGTAAATACTCCACGGGGTATGGCTACACCTTC. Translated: CAWSKYSTGYGYTF.

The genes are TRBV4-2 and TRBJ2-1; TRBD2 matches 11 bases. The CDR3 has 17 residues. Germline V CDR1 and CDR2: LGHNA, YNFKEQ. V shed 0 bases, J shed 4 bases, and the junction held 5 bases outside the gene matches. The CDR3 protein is CASSQELPSGGYNEQFF. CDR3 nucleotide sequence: TGTGCCAGCAGCCAAGAACTCCCTAGCGGGGGGTACAATGAGCAGTTCTTC.

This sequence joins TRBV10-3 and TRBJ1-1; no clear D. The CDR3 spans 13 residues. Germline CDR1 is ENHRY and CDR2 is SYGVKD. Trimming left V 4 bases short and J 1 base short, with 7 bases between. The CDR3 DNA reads TGTGCCATCAGTGGCCGGGGGAACACTGAAGCTTTCTTT. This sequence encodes CAISGRGNTEAFF.

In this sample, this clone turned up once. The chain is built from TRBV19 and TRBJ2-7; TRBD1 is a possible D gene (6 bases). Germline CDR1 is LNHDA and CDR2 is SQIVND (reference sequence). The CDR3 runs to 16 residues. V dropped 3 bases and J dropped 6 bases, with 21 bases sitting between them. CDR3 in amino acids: CASSMRGTLAGSEQYF. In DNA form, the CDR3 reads TGTGCCAGTAGTATGAGGGGGACCCTAGCTGGGAGCGAGCAGTACTTC.

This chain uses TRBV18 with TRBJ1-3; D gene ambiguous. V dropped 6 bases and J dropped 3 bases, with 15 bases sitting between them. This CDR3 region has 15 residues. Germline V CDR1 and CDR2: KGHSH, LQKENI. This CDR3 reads CASSPDKSYGNTIYF. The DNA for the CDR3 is TGTGCCAGCTCTCCAGACAAATCCTATGGAAACACCATATATTTT.

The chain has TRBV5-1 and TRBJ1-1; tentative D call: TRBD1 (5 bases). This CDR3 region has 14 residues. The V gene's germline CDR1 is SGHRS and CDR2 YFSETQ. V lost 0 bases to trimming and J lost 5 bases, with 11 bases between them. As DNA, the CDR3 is TGCGCCAGCAGCTTGGATGGGGGGAGGACTGAAGCTTTCTTT. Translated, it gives CASSLDGGRTEAFF. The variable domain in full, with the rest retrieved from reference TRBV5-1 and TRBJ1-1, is KAGVTQTPRYLIKTRGQQVTLSCSPISGHRSVSWYQQTPGQGLQFLFEYFSETQRNKGNFPGRFSGRQFSNSRSEMNVSTLELGDSALYLCASSLDGGRTEAFFGQGTRLTVV.